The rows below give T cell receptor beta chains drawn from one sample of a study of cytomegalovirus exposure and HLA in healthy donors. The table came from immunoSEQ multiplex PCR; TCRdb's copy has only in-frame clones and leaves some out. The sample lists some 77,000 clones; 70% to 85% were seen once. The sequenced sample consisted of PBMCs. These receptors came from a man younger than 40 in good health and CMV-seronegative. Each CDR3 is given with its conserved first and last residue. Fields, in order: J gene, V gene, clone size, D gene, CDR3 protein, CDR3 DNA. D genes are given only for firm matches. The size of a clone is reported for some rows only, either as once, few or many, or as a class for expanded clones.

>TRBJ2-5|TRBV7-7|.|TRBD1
CANPRDRGKCFEWGLQETQYF
TGTGCTAACCCAAGGGACAGGGGTAAGTGCTTTGAGTGGGGGCTCCAAGAGACCCAGTACTTC
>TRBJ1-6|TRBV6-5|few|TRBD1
CASSSSGTGVSPLHF
TGTGCCAGCAGCTCTTCCGGGACAGGGGTTTCACCCCTCCACTTT
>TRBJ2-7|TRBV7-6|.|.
CASSPGGGSYEQYF
TGTGCCAGCAGCCCCGGTGGGGGGTCCTACGAGCAGTACTTC
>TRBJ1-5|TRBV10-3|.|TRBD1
CAIGQGGSQPQHF
TGTGCCATCGGACAGGGTGGGAGTCAGCCCCAGCATTTT
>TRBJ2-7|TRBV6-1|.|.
CASSENAHPYDTRSYEQYF
TGTGCCAGCAGTGAAAACGCTCATCCGTATGACACCCGCTCCTACGAGCAGTACTTC
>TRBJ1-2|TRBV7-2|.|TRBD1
CASSPNRGLYLGYTF
TGTGCCAGCAGCCCGAACAGGGGGTTGTACCTTGGCTACACCTTC
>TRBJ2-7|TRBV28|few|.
CASSYVPGEQYF
TGTGCCAGCAGCTACGTCCCGGGGGAGCAGTACTTC
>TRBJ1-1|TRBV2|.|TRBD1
CASSQQGVGTEAFF
TGTGCCAGCAGCCAACAGGGGGTGGGCACTGAAGCTTTCTTT
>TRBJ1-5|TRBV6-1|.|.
CASSEWTYGNQPQHF
TGTGCCAGCAGTGAATGGACTTATGGCAATCAGCCCCAGCATTTT
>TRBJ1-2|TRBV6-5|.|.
CASKGNPGYTF
TGTGCCAGCAAGGGGAATCCTGGCTACACCTTC
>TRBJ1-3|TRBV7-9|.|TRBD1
CASSDVGQSGDTIYF
TGTGCCAGCAGCGATGTGGGACAGTCTGGTGACACCATATATTTT
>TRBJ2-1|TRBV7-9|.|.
CASSEDSSSYNEQFF
TGTGCCAGCAGCGAAGACAGTAGCTCCTACAATGAGCAGTTCTTC
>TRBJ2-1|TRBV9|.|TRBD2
CASSVAGTSGGGEQFF
TGTGCCAGCAGCGTAGCCGGGACTAGCGGGGGAGGCGAGCAGTTCTTC
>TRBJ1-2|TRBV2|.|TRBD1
CASTGGSHGYTF
TGTGCCAGCACAGGGGGCTCTCATGGCTACACCTTC
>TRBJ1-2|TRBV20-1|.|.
CSASGGYTF
TGCAGTGCTAGCGGTGGCTACACCTTC
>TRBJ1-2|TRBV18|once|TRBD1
CASSPTGQGGYGYTF
TGTGCCAGCTCACCTACGGGACAGGGGGGCTATGGCTACACCTTC
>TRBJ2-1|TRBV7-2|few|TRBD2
CASRLAGGMNEQFF
TGTGCCAGCAGATTAGCGGGAGGGATGAATGAGCAGTTCTTC
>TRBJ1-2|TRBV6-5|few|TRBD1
CASSWTGGGYTF
TGTGCCAGCAGTTGGACAGGGGGCGGCTACACCTTC
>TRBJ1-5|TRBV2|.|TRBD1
CARSGRQGGSNQPQHF
TGTGCCCGCAGCGGAAGACAGGGTGGTAGCAATCAGCCCCAGCATTTT
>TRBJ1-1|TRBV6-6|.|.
CASSGGTEAFF
TGTGCCAGCAGTGGGGGGACTGAAGCTTTCTTT
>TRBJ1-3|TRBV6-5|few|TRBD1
CASSSTGVGNTIYF
TGTGCCAGCAGTTCAACAGGGGTCGGAAACACCATATATTTT
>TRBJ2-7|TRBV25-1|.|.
CASRGKRSSYEQYF
TGTGCCAGCCGGGGTAAGCGGAGCTCCTACGAGCAGTACTTC
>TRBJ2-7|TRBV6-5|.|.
CASKDSGRAGEQYF
TGTGCCAGCAAAGATAGCGGAAGAGCTGGTGAGCAGTACTTC
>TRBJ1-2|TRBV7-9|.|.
CASSPGTGPSYGYTF
TGTGCCAGCAGCCCAGGCACAGGCCCGTCCTATGGCTACACCTTC
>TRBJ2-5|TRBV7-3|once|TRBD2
CASSLLSGGAPETQYF
TGTGCCAGCAGTCTCCTTAGCGGGGGGGCGCCGGAGACCCAGTACTTC